The 6 T cell receptor beta chains in this list originate from one sample, sequenced in a study of OX40 agonist ivuxolimab in advanced cancers. Clones were read by immunoSEQ multiplex PCR, and TCRdb kept only the in-frame ones, dropping some. This table holds roughly 14,000 clones, under 65% found once. Sequenced here: CD4+ or CD8+ T cells sorted from blood, sampled in a trial of the OX40 agonist ivuxolimab. Receptors originate from an adult with an advanced solid tumor such as melanoma, head and neck, liver or kidney cancer.

This rearrangement joins TRBV11-2 to TRBJ2-1; TRBD1 aligns across 9 bases. Per the germline V gene, CDR1 is SGHAT and CDR2 is FQNNGV. The CDR3 totals 13 residues. V gave up 5 bases and J gave up 13 bases; unmatched junction bases: 9. The CDR3 loop is CASSGQGLGSQFF. DNA for the CDR3: TGTGCCAGCAGCGGACAGGGGTTGGGGTCCCAGTTCTTC.

The chain is built from TRBV4-1 and TRBJ1-5; tentatively, D is TRBD1 (5 bases). Germline assignment: CDR1 MGHRA and CDR2 YSYEKL. The V end was cut by 1 base, the J end by 7 bases, with 14 bases between. The CDR3 covers 15 residues. The chain's CDR3 is CASSQGARVGQPQHF. CDR3 sequence (DNA): TGCGCCAGCAGCCAAGGGGCCAGGGTGGGGCAGCCCCAGCATTTT.

This clone was detected only a few times. The rearrangement uses TRBV6-6 and TRBJ1-1; D ambiguous. The CDR3 is 16 amino acids. V was clipped by 4 bases and J by 3 bases, with 18 bases between them. The germline V gene has CDR1 MNHNY and CDR2 SVGAGI (reference sequence). CDR3 in amino acids: CASSFGLAGGDTEAFF. For the CDR3, the DNA is TGTGCCAGCAGTTTTGGGCTGGCAGGTGGGGACACTGAAGCTTTCTTT.

The chain has TRBV9 and TRBJ2-1, with D possibly being TRBD2 (7 bases). The CDR3 spans 16 residues. Germline V gene lookup returns CDR1 SGDLS and CDR2 YYNGEE. V dropped 2 bases and J dropped 0 bases, with 12 bases sitting between them. CDR3 protein: CASSVSGGASYNEQFF. CDR3 nucleotides: TGTGCCAGCAGCGTTAGTGGGGGGGCCTCCTACAATGAGCAGTTCTTC.

The CDR3 spells CAISESTLAGDTDTQYF. CDR3 nucleotide sequence: TGTGCCATCAGTGAGTCGACATTAGCGGGGGACACAGATACGCAGTATTTT. The V call is TRBV10-3, the J call TRBJ2-3, with 9 bases aligning to TRBD2. Germline V lookup: CDR1 ENHRY, CDR2 SYGVKD. This CDR3 is 17 amino acids long. V dropped 0 bases and J dropped 2; count of bases not matched to a gene: 6.

This rearrangement joins TRBV18 to TRBJ2-5; no clear D gene. The CDR3 length is 12 residues. Germline V lookup: CDR1 KGHSH, CDR2 LQKENI. V lost 1 base and J lost 5, with 5 bases in between. The CDR3 sequence: CASSPLGETQYF. In nucleotides, the CDR3 is TGTGCCAGCTCACCACTAGGTGAGACCCAGTACTTC.